This T cell receptor (beta chain) is from a study of blood T cell repertoires in COVID-19. The assay was immunoSEQ multiplex PCR, and TCRdb's table has in-frame clones only and misses some. Among approximately 200,000 clones listed, about 85% were seen once. Germline CDR1 is SGHTA and CDR2 is FQGNSA. CDR3 length equals 16 residues. V shed 3 bases and J 7 bases; nucleotides not matched to a gene: 12. This receptor was taken from a man between 65 and 85 years old with active or convalescent COVID-19. Specimen: peripheral blood. The J gene is TRBJ2-3, the V gene TRBV7-2; 8 bases line up with TRBD2. The CDR3 region is CASSLEGTSVVNTQYF. The CDR3 nucleotides are TGTGCCAGCAGCTTGGAGGGGACTAGTGTGGTAAATACGCAGTATTTT.